These 10 T cell receptor beta chains were sequenced from one sample in a study of Ad26.COV2.S vaccination and SARS-CoV-2 variants. Treatment: around 19 received Ad26.COV2.S at low or high dose, single or two shots; about 5 received placebo; per-sample allocation not given. The samples date from day 63 after the first vaccine or placebo injection. TCRdb's table, derived via immunoSEQ multiplex PCR, lists solely in-frame clones and lacks some. Seen here are some 340,000 clones, 86% observed once, and the top ten hold less than 2%. The source was peripheral blood, collected in a trial of Ad26.COV2.S vaccine versus placebo. These receptors originate from a person between 18 and 65 years old who received the Ad26.COV2.S COVID-19 vaccine or a placebo.

The V gene is TRBV3-1 (or the pseudogene TRBV3-2), the J gene TRBJ2-1; no clear D gene. This CDR3 is built from 13 residues. Trimming took 0 bases from V and 7 from J, leaving 7 bases between them. Germline CDR1 and CDR2: LGHDT and YNNKEL (reference sequence). The chain's CDR3 is CASSQDWQNEQFF. CDR3 DNA sequence: TGTGCCAGCAGCCAAGATTGGCAGAATGAGCAGTTCTTC.

The genes are TRBV11-2 and TRBJ1-1; 7 bases map to TRBD1. The germline V gene has CDR1 SGHAT and CDR2 FQNNGV. The CDR3 runs 16 residues. The J segment lost 4 bases and the V segment lost 0 bases, leaving 8 bases of the junction unmatched. The CDR3 DNA is TGTGCCAGCAGCTTAGAGAGTGCAGGGGGGGCCACTGAAGCTTTCTTT. Its translation: CASSLESAGGATEAFF.

The chain combines TRBV11-1 with TRBJ1-2; 8 bases agree with TRBD1. Per germline, CDR1 SGHAT and CDR2 FQDESV (reference sequence). The CDR3 consists of 15 residues. Trimming cost V 3 bases and J 8 bases; bases outside gene matches: 11. The CDR3 spells CASSFGPGGAGGYTF. DNA of the CDR3: TGTGCCAGCAGCTTCGGTCCAGGGGGCGCCGGGGGCTACACCTTC.

The chain recombines TRBV27 with TRBJ2-3; 8 bases align to TRBD2. Losses at the gene ends were 7 bases for V and 2 bases for J; bases not matched to a gene: 8. CDR3 size: 15 residues. Germline assignment: CDR1 MNHEY and CDR2 SMNVEV (reference sequence). CDR3 region: CASNPSGYFTDTQYF. CDR3 DNA: TGTGCCAGCAACCCTAGCGGGTACTTCACAGATACGCAGTATTTT.

The rearrangement uses TRBV18 and TRBJ2-3; D is unclear. The CDR3 has 14 residues. Looked up from germline, CDR1 is KGHSH and CDR2 is LQKENI. Trimming removed 0 bases from V and 4 bases from J, with 8 bases in between. This CDR3 is CASSPPVRSDTQYF. The CDR3 nucleotides read TGTGCCAGCTCACCACCGGTTAGGTCAGATACGCAGTATTTT.

The chain employs TRBV7-2 and TRBJ2-7; no clear D. CDR1 SGHTA and CDR2 FQGNSA come from the germline V gene. CDR3 size: 15 residues. Trimming shortened V by 0 bases and J by 0 bases, and 9 bases separated the two germline ends. The CDR3 bases are TGTGCCAGCAGCTTAGCAGGAACCAGCTCCTACGAGCAGTACTTC. It encodes CASSLAGTSSYEQYF.

The V call is TRBV6-5, the J call TRBJ2-7; either TRBD1 or TRBD2 may fit D (5 bases each). The CDR3 runs 14 residues. Trimming took 6 bases from V and 7 from J, leaving 19 bases between them. Germline CDR1 MNHEY, CDR2 SVGAGI. The CDR3 reads CASRRRGTSKEQYF. The CDR3 DNA is TGTGCCAGCAGGAGGCGAGGGACGTCGAAGGAGCAGTACTTC.

In its sample, this clone was seen a few times. The V and J genes are TRBV6-1 and TRBJ2-2, with D unresolved. This CDR3 contains 16 residues. Germline loops: CDR1 MNHNS, CDR2 SASEGT. The V and J ends lost 4 bases and 7 bases respectively, with 19 bases between them. This chain's CDR3 is CASSGPEYQLGGELFF. Written as DNA, the CDR3 is TGTGCCAGCAGTGGCCCTGAATACCAGCTCGGCGGGGAGCTGTTTTTT.

V and J are TRBV9 and TRBJ2-3; a possible D gene is TRBD2 (6 bases). The ends were cut back, 3 bases at V and 0 bases at J, with 20 bases in the middle. CDR3 size: 18 residues. CDR1 and CDR2 from the germline V gene are SGDLS and YYNGEE. The CDR3 DNA reads TGTGCCAGCAGCGCCCCCTCACTGGTAGCGGTGAGCACAGATACGCAGTATTTT. Translated, it gives CASSAPSLVAVSTDTQYF.

The J gene is TRBJ1-1, the V gene TRBV4-1; possible D gene TRBD1, 5 bases. The CDR3 length is 11 residues. Germline V CDR1 and CDR2: MGHRA, YSYEKL. V was pared by 0 bases and J by 10 bases, with 6 bases between. The DNA of the CDR3 is TGCGCCAGCAGCCAAGAGGGGGTAGCTTTCTTT. Translating gives CASSQEGVAFF.